A selection of T cell receptor beta chains follows, all from one sample in a study of cytomegalovirus exposure and HLA in healthy donors. Sequenced by immunoSEQ multiplex PCR; TCRdb stores in-frame clones only, minus some. The data show over 150,000 clones, under 85% seen once. Sequences were obtained from PBMCs. The receptor source for this set is a young man in good health and CMV-seronegative. The CDR3 runs from the conserved cysteine through the conserved F or W. Size is stated for part of the rows, as once, few or many counts, or as a class when the clone is expanded.

V	size	CDR3
TRBV5-8	-	CASSPRVGSGANVLTF
TRBV27	-	CASSLVAGFSYNEQFF
TRBV30	-	CAWSAEDSNYGYTF
TRBV9	-	CASSPRTANTGELFF
TRBV11-2	-	CASSLVVAGEEQYF
TRBV5-1	few	CASSALLAGGPSAKNSQYF
TRBV13	-	CASSLWKLRQGARAGSPLHF
TRBV7-3	-	CASSLSAGIYNEQFF
TRBV5-1	few	CASNKGLAGGYNEQFF
TRBV18	-	CASSPRLAGDYQETQYF
TRBV9	once	CASSPHSGQNTGELFF
TRBV19	few	CASSESYGGGAHEQFF
TRBV7-9	-	CASSPQTDSEAFF
TRBV7-9	-	CASSPDRPGAFF
TRBV11-1	-	CASSLSRGSTEAFF
TRBV6-5	-	CASSYGSGQASGYTF
TRBV2	-	CASSSDRFSIGSNQPQHF
TRBV28	-	CASSFYSYSGQSNQPQHF
TRBV9	-	CASSVGLAGFTDTQYF
TRBV9	few	CASSVEAAGGGWSDTQYF
TRBV27	-	CASSWVPAGGHNEQFF
TRBV5-4	-	CATNRDRGPDTQYF
TRBV18	-	CASSPTGGDEAFF
TRBV9	-	CASSVVSSDTQYF
TRBV9	-	CASSAGTEAFF
TRBV5-1	-	CASSSGQDRGGPGANGLTF
TRBV30	-	CAWSGQGGTNYGYTF
TRBV18	-	CASSPRKLQENQPQHF
TRBV19	-	CASSIGGETQYF
TRBV5-1	-	CASSQGGSSYNEQFF
TRBV5-1	-	CASSLAISGGANADTQYF
TRBV4-1	-	CASSPRGGSYNEQFF
TRBV7-2	-	CASSSTGSTEAFF
TRBV28	-	CASSSSGTGYNSPLHF
TRBV27	few	CASSWRQGASLNTEAFF
TRBV2	-	CASSALLNRVGYTF
TRBV6-4	once	CASSALPRDSHEQFF
TRBV6-1	-	CASTSTGGGTEAFF
TRBV11-2	once	CASSPGDFYQPQHF
TRBV2	-	CASEGQGNYGYTF
TRBV5-1	-	CASSLVRRRNTGELFF
TRBV4-1	-	CASSQEGAAPYSNQPQHF
TRBV7-2	few	CASSLVGTPQFF
TRBV6-4	-	CASSSGTGAGDTQYF
TRBV7-2	-	CASSLVQAWGNTIYF
TRBV30	-	CAWSQTPGNTIYF
TRBV11-2	-	CASSPSKEANTGELFF
TRBV28	-	CASTLDRGQVKLFF
TRBV29-1	few	CSVVRQGGTEAFF
TRBV4-1	-	CASSQVGTVLETQYF
TRBV10-3	once	CAISDPGLAGGRPNGELFF
TRBV5-1	-	CASRQVATDTQYF
TRBV21-1	-	CASSKRPGTEGNSPLHF
TRBV6-1	-	CASSTGYDEKLFF
TRBV2	few	CACPGTTNEKLFF